Listed below are T cell receptor beta chains from one sample, sequenced in a study of blood T cell repertoires in COVID-19. Sequencing was performed with immunoSEQ multiplex PCR; in TCRdb, only in-frame clones are kept and a portion is missing. The repertoire holds about 100,000 clones, with about 86% as singletons. Sequenced: peripheral blood. These receptors came from an older man with acute or convalescent COVID-19. CDR3s include the opening cysteine and the closing phenylalanine or tryptophan.

j_call v_call cdr3_aa
TRBJ1-1 TRBV28 CASSLGGHWNTEAFF
TRBJ2-1 TRBV2 CASSSDRGNNEQFF
TRBJ2-3 TRBV2 CASRLLAGGTDTQYF
TRBJ1-2 TRBV19 CASSIESGIGGYTF
TRBJ2-5 TRBV13 CASSSYLAGVTETQYF
TRBJ2-7 TRBV6-5 CASSSHGRYYEQYF
TRBJ2-1 TRBV7-2 CASSPDSYNEQFF
TRBJ2-7 TRBV6-5 CASRRTGVSYEQYF
TRBJ2-5 TRBV19 CASSTSSGGETQYF
TRBJ2-3 TRBV5-1 CASTLGADSGTDTQYF
TRBJ1-2 TRBV2 CASTRGGGFYGYTF
TRBJ1-1 TRBV5-5 CASSLTTDTEAFF
TRBJ1-1 TRBV6-5 CASSYSITGGGTEAFF
TRBJ2-5 TRBV7-9 CASSYLAGGQETQYF
TRBJ2-3 TRBV2 CATTPRLAGGKDTQYF
TRBJ2-5 TRBV7-2 CASSSKQIWETQYF
TRBJ2-2 TRBV5-1 CASSIGGSNTGELFF
TRBJ1-3 TRBV7-8 CASSPGGWTVGNTIYF
TRBJ1-1 TRBV5-1 CASSLELDTEAFF
TRBJ2-2 TRBV30 CAWRRQRDHGELFF
TRBJ1-5 TRBV29-1 CSVVPGRGSNQPQHF
TRBJ2-3 TRBV6-5 CASSSPGQGDTQYF
TRBJ1-4 TRBV28 CASSPPGTGVEKLFF
TRBJ2-3 TRBV5-1 CASSPGSRAGATDTQYF
TRBJ1-1 TRBV18 CASSPSGNTEAFF
TRBJ1-1 TRBV2 CASSAGSYAFF
TRBJ2-1 TRBV3-1/TRBV3-2 CASSAGTVSDEQFF
TRBJ2-6 TRBV5-4 CASSPRLLSGANVLTF
TRBJ1-2 TRBV12-3/TRBV12-4 CASRANYGYTF
TRBJ1-1 TRBV11-2 CASSLSFGGLDTEAFF
TRBJ2-3 TRBV30 CAWSAGSLSTDTQYF
TRBJ1-2 TRBV5-4 CASSLAQGRPYGYTF
TRBJ2-3 TRBV5-1 CASSLSIPTDTQYF
TRBJ1-5 TRBV19 CASTTGGNQPQHF
TRBJ2-1 TRBV7-9 CASSLGTSGSEEQFF
TRBJ1-6 TRBV19 CASMGAPPNNSPLHF
TRBJ1-6 TRBV19 CASSITEYNSPLHF
TRBJ1-1 TRBV9 CASSVAGHANTEAFF
TRBJ2-7 TRBV29-1 CSVESGPAYEQYF
TRBJ2-1 TRBV4-2 CASSQGLRLGGKYNEQFF
TRBJ2-7 TRBV6-5 CASSSGFAPYEQYF
TRBJ1-2 TRBV24-1 CATSDTTGTGYGYTF
TRBJ1-2 TRBV28 CASRGYRDGYTF
TRBJ2-7 TRBV5-1 CASSLTGTKSSEQYF
TRBJ2-7 TRBV11-2 CASSRQLGNYEQYF
TRBJ2-6 TRBV7-3 CASSDGHNSGANVLTF
TRBJ2-2 TRBV6-1 CASSDQVHTGELFF